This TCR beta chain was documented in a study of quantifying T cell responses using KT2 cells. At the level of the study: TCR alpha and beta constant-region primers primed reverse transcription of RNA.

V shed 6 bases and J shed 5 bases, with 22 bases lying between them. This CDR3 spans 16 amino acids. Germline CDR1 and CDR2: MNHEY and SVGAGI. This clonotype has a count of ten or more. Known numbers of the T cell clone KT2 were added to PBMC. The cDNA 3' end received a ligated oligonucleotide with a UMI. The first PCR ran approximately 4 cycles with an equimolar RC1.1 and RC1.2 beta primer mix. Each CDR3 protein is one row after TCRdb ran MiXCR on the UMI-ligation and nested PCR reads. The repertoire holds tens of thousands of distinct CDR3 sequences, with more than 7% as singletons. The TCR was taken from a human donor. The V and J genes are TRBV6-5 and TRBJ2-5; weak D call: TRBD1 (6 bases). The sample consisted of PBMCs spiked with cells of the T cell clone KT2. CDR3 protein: CASRKPGQRGGETQYF. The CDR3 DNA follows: TGTGCCAGCAGAAAACCGGGACAACGGGGTGGCGAGACCCAGTACTTC.